This T cell receptor beta chain was documented in a study of cytomegalovirus exposure and HLA in healthy donors. General study points: Three chains linked to CMV were shown in vitro to be specific for CMV antigens.

The CDR3 contains 13 residues. The V end was cut by 6 bases, the J end by 8 bases, with 16 bases between. In germline, CDR1 is MNHEY, CDR2 SVGAGI. This clone has just a few counts. The antigen is unknown. Primers: 60 Vbeta forward and 13 Jbeta reverse. Generated by immunoSEQ multiplex PCR, the TCRdb table keeps only in-frame clones and is missing some. Among about 190,000 clones listed, about four fifths were seen once. V and J are TRBV6-5 and TRBJ1-2; a weak D match, TRBD1 (5 bases). The source is a woman aged 45-65 years in good health and CMV-seropositive. The material sequenced was PBMCs. The CDR3 DNA sequence: TGTGCCAGCAGCCTATCGGGGGTCGGGGGCTACACCTTC. This translates into CASSLSGVGGYTF.